Listed below are T cell receptor beta chains from one sample, sequenced in a study of blood T cell repertoires in COVID-19. TCRdb's table, derived via immunoSEQ multiplex PCR, lists solely in-frame clones and lacks some. In the table there are a few hundred thousand clones, approximately 86% of which are singletons. Sequencing was done on a sample of peripheral blood. All receptors come from an older woman with COVID-19, enrolled during active disease. The CDR3 runs from the conserved cysteine through the conserved F or W. The D gene is left open where the match is weak. Expanded clones get a size class; other rows say once, few or many, or leave the size out.

V,size,D,J,CDR3,DNA
TRBV12-3/TRBV12-4,-,-,TRBJ1-4,CASGVNEKLFF,TGTGCCAGCGGAGTTAATGAAAAACTGTTTTTT
TRBV11-3,-,-,TRBJ2-7,CASSLGGTPNKQYF,TGTGCCAGCAGCTTAGGCGGCACCCCAAATAAGCAGTACTTC
TRBV27,-,TRBD2,TRBJ2-1,CASSFGSGGAFEQFF,TGTGCCAGCAGTTTCGGTAGCGGGGGGGCGTTTGAGCAGTTCTTC
TRBV6-5,-,TRBD2,TRBJ2-7,CASRQASGARYEQYF,TGTGCCAGCAGACAGGCTAGCGGGGCCCGATACGAGCAGTACTTC
TRBV29-1,-,TRBD2,TRBJ2-1,CSVVKGTSGGVNEQFF,TGCAGCGTTGTTAAGGGAACTAGCGGGGGGGTTAATGAGCAGTTCTTC
TRBV18,few,TRBD1,TRBJ1-2,CASSSNEGAYGYTF,TGTGCCAGCTCATCTAACGAGGGGGCTTATGGCTACACCTTC
TRBV2,-,-,TRBJ2-1,CASQGLHEQFF,TGTGCCTCCCAGGGTCTGCATGAGCAGTTCTTC
TRBV19,-,-,TRBJ1-1,CASSQGHTNTEAFF,TGTGCCAGTAGTCAAGGACATACGAACACTGAAGCTTTCTTT
TRBV19,once,-,TRBJ1-1,CASRRTGLLGTEAFF,TGTGCCAGTAGGCGTACGGGACTCCTAGGCACTGAAGCTTTCTTT
TRBV4-1,-,TRBD2,TRBJ2-7,CASSHLAGGPPSYEQYF,TGCGCCAGCAGCCACCTAGCGGGGGGGCCGCCCTCCTACGAGCAGTACTTC
TRBV11-2,-,-,TRBJ2-3,CASSSGQNTDTQYF,TGTGCCAGCAGCTCAGGACAGAACACAGATACGCAGTATTTT
TRBV11-2,few,TRBD1,TRBJ2-7,CASSLALGQGYEQYF,TGTGCCAGCAGCTTAGCGCTCGGACAGGGATACGAGCAGTACTTC
TRBV3-1/TRBV3-2,-,-,TRBJ2-5,CASSQAGVETQYF,TGTGCCAGCAGCCAAGCGGGGGTGGAGACCCAGTACTTC
TRBV3-1/TRBV3-2,-,-,TRBJ1-2,CASSQDRGRIDGYTF,TGTGCCAGCAGCCAAGACCGGGGAAGGATAGACGGCTACACCTTC
TRBV19,few,TRBD1,TRBJ2-7,CASSITRTGGRDEQYF,TGTGCCAGTAGTATAACCCGGACAGGGGGCAGGGACGAGCAGTACTTC
TRBV10-3,-,-,TRBJ1-1,CAISEGAVEAFF,TGTGCCATCAGTGAGGGGGCTGTAGAAGCTTTCTTT
TRBV4-2,-,-,TRBJ1-1,CASSQAYQGGTEAFF,TGTGCCAGCAGCCAAGCCTACCAGGGAGGCACTGAAGCTTTCTTT
TRBV11-2,-,-,TRBJ2-3,CASSQIQGTGTDTQYF,TGTGCCAGCAGCCAGATACAGGGCACGGGCACAGATACGCAGTATTTT
TRBV21-1,-,-,TRBJ1-2,CASSKRGQGDGYTF,TGTGCCAGCAGCAAACGGGGACAGGGCGATGGCTACACCTTC
TRBV7-2,-,-,TRBJ2-5,CASSLESDGTQYF,TGTGCCAGCAGCTTAGAGAGCGATGGGACCCAGTACTTC
TRBV18,-,-,TRBJ2-2,CASSLARADTGELFF,TGTGCCAGCTCACTCGCCAGGGCTGACACCGGGGAGCTGTTTTTT
TRBV7-2,-,TRBD1,TRBJ1-6,CASSLAGTGVNSPLHF,TGTGCCAGCAGCTTAGCCGGGACAGGGGTGAATTCACCCCTCCACTTT
TRBV5-1,-,-,TRBJ2-5,CASSRGGVETQYF,TGCGCCAGCAGCCGCGGGGGCGTGGAGACCCAGTACTTC
TRBV25-1,-,TRBD1,TRBJ2-7,CASSESRTGGISYEQYF,TGTGCCAGCAGTGAATCCCGGACAGGCGGAATCTCTTACGAGCAGTACTTC